Listed below are T cell receptor beta chains from one sample, sequenced in a study of T cells in Graves' hyperthyroidism and ophthalmopathy. Each CDR3 protein gets one entry after TCRdb re-called the multiplex PCR reads with MiXCR. The sample holds around 350,000 distinct CDR3 sequences, approximately 20% seen once. Sequencing input: blood. Receptors were obtained from a woman aged 18-29 years with Graves' hyperthyroidism. The CDR3 runs from the conserved cysteine through the conserved F or W. Each record gives: J gene, V gene, D gene, clone size, CDR3 DNA, CDR3 protein. A D gene is named only where the DNA matches it firmly. Expanded clones get a size class; other rows say once, few or many, or leave the size out.

TRBJ1-2,TRBV29-1,NA,many,TGCAGCGTTGATGAGGGCTATGGCTACACCTTC,CSVDEGYGYTF
TRBJ1-5,TRBV2,NA,many,TGTGCCAGTACGACCGCTTGGACACCTTATAGCAATCAGCCCCAGCATTTT,CASTTAWTPYSNQPQHF
TRBJ2-5,TRBV20-1,TRBD2,many,TGCAGTGCTCCGATCAGCGGGGGGGCCTCGGAGACCCAGTACTTC,CSAPISGGASETQYF
TRBJ1-2,TRBV28,NA,many,TGTGCCAGCACAGGGGTATACGGCTACACCTTC,CASTGVYGYTF
TRBJ2-6,TRBV5-6,NA,few,TGTGCCAGCAGCTCGTACCCGGGACCGGGGTCTTTC,CASSSYPGPGSF
TRBJ1-2,TRBV6-5,NA,many,TGTGCCAGCAGTTTGGGCAGGAACTATGGCCACACCTTC,CASSLGRNYGHTF
TRBJ2-2,TRBV7-3,TRBD1,NA,TGTGCCAGCAGCTTACACCAGACAGGGGGCGTCACCGGGGAGCTGTTTTTT,CASSLHQTGGVTGELFF
TRBJ1-5,TRBV6-1,TRBD1,many,TGTGCCAGCAGTGAAGAGGGGACAGGGAGTCAGCCCCAGCATTTT,CASSEEGTGSQPQHF
TRBJ2-5,TRBV24-1,NA,many,TGTGCCACCAGTGATAACGAGATCGGTCCGGAAGAGACCCAGTACTTC,CATSDNEIGPEETQYF
TRBJ2-7,TRBV10-1,TRBD1,many,TGCGCCAGCAGTGAGTCCTGGACAGGGGCCTACGAGCAGTACTTC,CASSESWTGAYEQYF
TRBJ1-1,TRBV12-3/TRBV12-4,TRBD1,NA,TGTGCCAGCAGTCCGTGGGGACAGCTGAACACTGAAGCTTTCTTT,CASSPWGQLNTEAFF
TRBJ2-7,TRBV12-5,NA,NA,TGTGCTAGTGGTCCTCCCGAAGGTTACTACGAGCAGTACTTC,CASGPPEGYYEQYF
TRBJ2-2,TRBV24-1,TRBD1,few,TGTGCCACCAGTGATCCCGGGACAGGGGGCGCCCCGACCGGGGAGCTGTTTTTT,CATSDPGTGGAPTGELFF
TRBJ1-1,TRBV27,TRBD1,many,TGTGCCAGCAGTTCGTGGACAGGGCCCACCGAGGGAGCTTTCTTT,CASSSWTGPTEGAFF
TRBJ2-7,TRBV20-1,NA,many,TGCAGTGCTGATCCCGCCGGGGGCTTCTACGAGCAGTACTTC,CSADPAGGFYEQYF
TRBJ2-7,TRBV20-1,NA,many,TGCAGTGCTCCCCGAAGGGCCCACGAGCAGTACTTC,CSAPRRAHEQYF
TRBJ1-1,TRBV29-1,NA,many,TGCAGCGTTTTTAGGGAGATGGCTGAAGCTTTCTTT,CSVFREMAEAFF
TRBJ2-5,TRBV5-6,TRBD1,many,TGTGCCAGCAGCTTATTGGGGACAGGGGGCCAAGAGACCCAGTACTTC,CASSLLGTGGQETQYF
TRBJ1-5,TRBV28,TRBD1,NA,TGTGCCAGCAGCTTGAGGGCAGGGGGCTTCAATCAGCCCCAGCATTTT,CASSLRAGGFNQPQHF
TRBJ2-5,TRBV9,TRBD1,many,TGTGCCAGCAGCGCGACAGGGGTCAGGGAGACCCAGTACTTC,CASSATGVRETQYF
TRBJ2-3,TRBV18,NA,few,TGTGCCAGCTCACCAAGGAGAGATACGCAGTATTTT,CASSPRRDTQYF
TRBJ1-5,TRBV7-8,NA,many,TGTGCCAGCAGCTTAGCGAGGAGGCGGACACTCAATCAGCCCCAGCATTTT,CASSLARRRTLNQPQHF
TRBJ1-5,TRBV20-1,NA,few,TGCAGTGCGATCCGTGGAGATAGCAATCAGCCCCAGCATTTT,CSAIRGDSNQPQHF
TRBJ1-2,TRBV6-5,TRBD1,NA,TGTGCCAGCAGTAACACCGGGACAGGGGGTAATGGCTACACCTTC,CASSNTGTGGNGYTF
TRBJ1-2,TRBV29-1,TRBD1,NA,TGCAGCGTGACCCCGGGACAGGGAGGCTACACCTTC,CSVTPGQGGYTF
TRBJ1-1,TRBV25-1,NA,many,TGTGCCAGCGGGACGGTCCAGCCAGGTGCTTTCTTT,CASGTVQPGAFF
TRBJ1-5,TRBV6-1,NA,many,TGTGCCAGCAGTGATGGGCAGGGCGATGGCAATCAGCCCCAGCATTTT,CASSDGQGDGNQPQHF
TRBJ2-3,TRBV20-1,NA,NA,TGCAGTGCTAGAGGGGGAGCAGATACGCAGTATTTT,CSARGGADTQYF
TRBJ2-2,TRBV11-2,TRBD2,many,TGTGCCAGCAGCTTCGTAGCGGGGGGTGACACCGGGGAGCTGTTTTTT,CASSFVAGGDTGELFF
TRBJ2-5,TRBV6-4,TRBD2,NA,TGTGCCAGCAGTGAAGCCGGGGGGGCACAAGAGACCCAGTACTTC,CASSEAGGAQETQYF
TRBJ1-5,TRBV2,NA,many,TGTGCCAGCACCGGGGGTCGGAATCAGCCCCAGCATTTT,CASTGGRNQPQHF
TRBJ2-7,TRBV6-2/TRBV6-3,NA,NA,TGTGCCAGCAGTTTCTTCTCATCCTTCTCCTACGAGCAGTACTTC,CASSFFSSFSYEQYF
TRBJ1-3,TRBV2,NA,few,TGTGCCTGCAAAACAGAGATCCCTGGAAACACCATATATTTT,CACKTEIPGNTIYF
TRBJ1-1,TRBV18,NA,many,TGTGCCAGCTCACCCCAGCCCGGGGGCGCGGGCACTGAAGCTTTCTTT,CASSPQPGGAGTEAFF
TRBJ1-2,TRBV12-3/TRBV12-4,NA,many,TGTGCCAGCAGTCCCAATAGGGCAGGGACCTATGGCTACACCTTC,CASSPNRAGTYGYTF
TRBJ2-5,TRBV12-3/TRBV12-4,TRBD1,many,TGTGCCAGCAGTGGGGGGACAGGGGATACGAAGACCCAGTACTTC,CASSGGTGDTKTQYF
TRBJ2-7,TRBV29-1,NA,NA,TGCAGCGTTTCGACAGTCTACGAGCAGTACTTC,CSVSTVYEQYF
TRBJ2-4,TRBV18,TRBD2,NA,TGTGCCAGCTCACCACCCGCGGGAGGGGACATTCAGTACTTC,CASSPPAGGDIQYF
TRBJ1-1,TRBV30,NA,NA,TGTGCCTGGAGTGCCCGCACTGAAGCTTTCTTT,CAWSARTEAFF
TRBJ1-1,TRBV7-3,NA,NA,TGTGCCAGCAGCTTCGGCGGGGGGCCTGGCACTGGAGCTTTCTTT,CASSFGGGPGTGAFF
TRBJ2-7,TRBV6-1,NA,many,TGTGCCAGCAGCCTCCCCAGGACAGCCGACGGCGAGCAGTACTTC,CASSLPRTADGEQYF
TRBJ2-7,TRBV20-1,NA,NA,TGCAGTGCGGGCCGGGACCGAACCTCCGAGCAGTACTTC,CSAGRDRTSEQYF
TRBJ1-1,TRBV4-1,TRBD1,many,TGCGCCAGCAGCCAAGGGGAGACAGGGTTAAAGAACACTGAAGCTTTCTTT,CASSQGETGLKNTEAFF
TRBJ1-2,TRBV29-1,NA,NA,TGCAGCGTTGGGGGCGGGGGCTACACCTTC,CSVGGGGYTF
TRBJ1-2,TRBV4-1,NA,many,TGCGCCAGCAGCCCTGGGGCGCTTGGTGTCCTTAACTATGGCTACACCTTC,CASSPGALGVLNYGYTF
TRBJ2-5,TRBV5-6,NA,few,TGTGCCAGCAGCAAACAGGGTCTGCTAGAGACCCAGTACTTC,CASSKQGLLETQYF
TRBJ2-7,TRBV11-2,NA,once,TGTGCCAGCAGCTTAGATCCTAGGAGGGGCCCTAACGAGCAGTACTTC,CASSLDPRRGPNEQYF
TRBJ2-5,TRBV2,NA,many,TGTGCCAGCGGGGGCCAAGAAGAGACCCAGTACTTC,CASGGQEETQYF
TRBJ2-7,TRBV18,TRBD1,few,TGTGCCAGCTCATGGGGACAGGGGAATGACGAGCAGTACTTC,CASSWGQGNDEQYF
TRBJ1-1,TRBV5-1,NA,few,TGCGCCAGCGGGGGGGGAAGGGAGACTGAAGCTTTCTTT,CASGGGRETEAFF
TRBJ1-1,TRBV20-1,TRBD1,many,TGCAGTGCTAGATCGACAGGGGGTAAGACTGAAGCTTTCTTT,CSARSTGGKTEAFF
TRBJ1-1,TRBV20-1,NA,many,TGCAGTGCGCCACAGTGGGGGAACGTGAACACTGAAGCTTTCTTT,CSAPQWGNVNTEAFF
TRBJ1-1,TRBV5-1,TRBD1,many,TGCGCCAGCAGCGCGGACAGGGGTCTTCCATTTATAATGAACACTGAAGCTTTCTTT,CASSADRGLPFIMNTEAFF
TRBJ2-7,TRBV9,NA,NA,TGTGCCAGCAGCGTGACAGGAAGTCCGTCCTACGAGCAGTACTTC,CASSVTGSPSYEQYF
TRBJ2-7,TRBV24-1,NA,many,TGTGCCACCAGTGACACCAGGGGGGTCGCCTACGAGCAGTACTTC,CATSDTRGVAYEQYF
TRBJ2-7,TRBV20-1,NA,many,TGCAGTGCCGCAAGTCAGGGGCATAGCTCCTACGAGCAGTACTTC,CSAASQGHSSYEQYF
TRBJ1-5,TRBV12-3/TRBV12-4,NA,NA,TGTGCCAGCAGTCCCCGGGGGCCCGATCAGCCCCAGCATTTT,CASSPRGPDQPQHF
TRBJ1-1,TRBV12-3/TRBV12-4,NA,NA,TGTGCCAGCAGGGATTCAGGGGCAGCTTTCTTT,CASRDSGAAFF
TRBJ2-5,TRBV27,TRBD2,many,TGTGCCAGCCGACCAGGGCTAGCGGGAGAGACCCAGTACTTC,CASRPGLAGETQYF
TRBJ1-5,TRBV2,NA,many,TGTGCCAGCAGGAGGTACCCGTCATCTGTACAGCCCCAGCATTTT,CASRRYPSSVQPQHF